This is a list of T cell receptor beta chains from one sample in a study of monozygotic twins with inflammatory bowel disease. TCRdb re-called the 5' RACE reads, yielding one record per CDR3 amino acid sequence without DNA. This table holds approximately 400,000 distinct CDR3 sequences. Sequencing was done on a sample of blood. These TCRs come from a human donor with ulcerative colitis or Crohn's disease, or a healthy co-twin of an affected twin (not recorded which). Each CDR3 is given with its conserved first and last residue. Fields, in order: V gene, J gene, CDR3 length, CDR3 protein.

TRBV21-1,TRBJ2-4,15,CASSKGAGCKNIQYF
TRBV5-1,TRBJ2-7,14,CASTGGQNVGEQYF
TRBV15,TRBJ2-1,17,CATSRGSGLSSYNEQFF
TRBV12-3/TRBV12-4,TRBJ2-1,12,CASTKRGNEQFF
TRBV5-1,TRBJ2-1,15,CASSVNGGAYNEQFF
TRBV5-1,TRBJ1-4,14,CASSLERPNEKLFF
TRBV5-6,TRBJ2-7,14,CASILREGSYEQYF
TRBV4-3,TRBJ2-3,14,CASSQDRGPDTQYF
TRBV12-3/TRBV12-4,TRBJ1-5,14,CASSPDESRQPQHF
TRBV20-1,TRBJ1-1,15,CSARGPTGENTEAFF
TRBV7-2,TRBJ2-1,15,CASSRTSVGGNEQFF
TRBV14,TRBJ2-7,13,CASRPDSSYEQYF
TRBV29-1,TRBJ2-7,14,CSVGGQGGTYEQYF
TRBV4-3,TRBJ1-1,16,CASSQQDRTRNTEAFF
TRBV5-5,TRBJ2-3,16,CASSFSGRGSTDTQYF
TRBV6-5,TRBJ2-3,12,CASRGTRDTQYF
TRBV27,TRBJ2-1,16,CASRLLASGGVNEQFF
TRBV3-1,TRBJ2-7,15,CASSQSAVAYYEQYF
TRBV12-3/TRBV12-4,TRBJ1-1,14,CASSLGRSSTEAFF
TRBV29-1,TRBJ2-5,13,CSSPGTGSETQYF
TRBV6-1,TRBJ2-1,15,CASSPDWGLYNEQFF
TRBV5-1,TRBJ1-1,16,CASSLAGVGRDTEAFF
TRBV5-4,TRBJ2-3,13,CASSLGELDTQYF
TRBV12-3/TRBV12-4,TRBJ2-3,17,CASTGFLAESSPDTQYF
TRBV10-3,TRBJ2-7,16,CAISESSGRISYEQYF
TRBV5-1,TRBJ1-2,13,CASSPGLGLGYTF
TRBV27,TRBJ1-2,16,CASSFRAGGINYGYTF
TRBV5-4,TRBJ2-3,15,CASSPWTSLGDTQYF
TRBV14,TRBJ2-3,15,CASSQWLPGADTQYF
TRBV20-1,TRBJ2-1,17,CSARTSGRAGSYNEQFF
TRBV5-1,TRBJ2-5,14,CASTSLSRQETQYF
TRBV7-2,TRBJ1-5,13,CASSLWVRQPQHF
TRBV29-1,TRBJ2-7,13,CSVAARQGNEQYF
TRBV12-3/TRBV12-4,TRBJ1-2,14,CASRPGGQGHGYTF
TRBV7-3,TRBJ2-1,16,CASSLRGGLGDNEQFF
TRBV20-1,TRBJ2-7,14,CSATEDRSSYEQYF
TRBV4-3,TRBJ1-2,14,CASSQEYGNYGYTF
TRBV7-2,TRBJ2-1,14,CASRPGGSYNEQFF
TRBV19,TRBJ1-6,16,CASSIPGQGTDSPLHF
TRBV20-1,TRBJ1-5,17,CSAAVRGRDGNQPSQHF
TRBV20-1,TRBJ2-1,12,CSASGENNEQFF
TRBV5-5,TRBJ2-3,16,CASSSRQGGGTDTQYF
TRBV7-2,TRBJ2-7,16,CASSPSTGLVSGEQYF
TRBV3-1,TRBJ2-7,15,CASSLQGGGWYEQYF
TRBV3-1,TRBJ1-3,18,CASSQFSLSGNSGNTIYF
TRBV6-6,TRBJ2-3,12,CASRGISPTQYF
TRBV7-9,TRBJ2-7,15,CASRPIYKGDYEQYF
TRBV27,TRBJ1-1,14,CASVRGRGNTEAFF
TRBV5-6,TRBJ2-7,15,CASSFTNAGVYEQYF
TRBV20-1,TRBJ2-2,16,CSATSKSSANTGELFF